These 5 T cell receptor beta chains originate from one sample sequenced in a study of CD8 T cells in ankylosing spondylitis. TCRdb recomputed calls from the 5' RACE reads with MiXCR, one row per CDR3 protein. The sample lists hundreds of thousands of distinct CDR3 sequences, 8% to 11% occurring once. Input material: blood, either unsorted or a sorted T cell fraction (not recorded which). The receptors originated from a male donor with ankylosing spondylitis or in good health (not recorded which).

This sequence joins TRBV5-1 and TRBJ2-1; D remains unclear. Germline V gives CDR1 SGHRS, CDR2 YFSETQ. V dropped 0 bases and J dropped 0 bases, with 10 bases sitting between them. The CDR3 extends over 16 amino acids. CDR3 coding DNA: TGCGCCAGCAGCTTGGTAGGGCAGAGCTCCTACAATGAGCAGTTCTTC. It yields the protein CASSLVGQSSYNEQFF.

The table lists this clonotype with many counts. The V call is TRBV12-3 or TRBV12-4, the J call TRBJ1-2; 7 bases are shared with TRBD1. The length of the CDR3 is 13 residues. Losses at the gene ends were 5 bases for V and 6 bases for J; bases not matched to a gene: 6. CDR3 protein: CASSPQGSHGYTF. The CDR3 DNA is TGTGCCAGCAGTCCACAGGGGAGTCATGGCTACACCTTC.

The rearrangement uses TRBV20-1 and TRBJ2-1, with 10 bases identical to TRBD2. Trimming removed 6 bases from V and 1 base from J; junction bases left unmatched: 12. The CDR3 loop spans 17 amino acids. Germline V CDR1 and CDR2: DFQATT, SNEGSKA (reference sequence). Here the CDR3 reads CSADILAGISSYNEQFF. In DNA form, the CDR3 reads TGCAGTGCCGATATACTAGCGGGGATAAGTTCCTACAATGAGCAGTTCTTC.

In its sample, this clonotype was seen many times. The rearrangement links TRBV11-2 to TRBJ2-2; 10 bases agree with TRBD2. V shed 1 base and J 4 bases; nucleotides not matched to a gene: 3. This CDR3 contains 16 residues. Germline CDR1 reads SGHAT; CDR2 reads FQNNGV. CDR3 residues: CASSLGAGGPTGELFF. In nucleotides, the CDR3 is TGTGCCAGCAGCTTAGGAGCGGGGGGGCCCACCGGGGAGCTGTTTTTT. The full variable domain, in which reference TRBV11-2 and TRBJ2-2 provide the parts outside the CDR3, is EAGVAQSPRYKIIEKRQSVAFWCNPISGHATLYWYQQILGQGPKLLIQFQNNGVVDDSQLPKDRFSAERLKGVDSTLKIQPAKLEDSAVYLCASSLGAGGPTGELFFGEGSRLTVL.

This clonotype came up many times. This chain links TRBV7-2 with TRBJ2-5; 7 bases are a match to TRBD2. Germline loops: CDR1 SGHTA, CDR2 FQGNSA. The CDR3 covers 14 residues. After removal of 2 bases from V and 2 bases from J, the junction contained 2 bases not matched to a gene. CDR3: CASSLPGGQETQYF. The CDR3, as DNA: TGTGCCAGCAGCTTACCGGGGGGACAAGAGACCCAGTACTTC.